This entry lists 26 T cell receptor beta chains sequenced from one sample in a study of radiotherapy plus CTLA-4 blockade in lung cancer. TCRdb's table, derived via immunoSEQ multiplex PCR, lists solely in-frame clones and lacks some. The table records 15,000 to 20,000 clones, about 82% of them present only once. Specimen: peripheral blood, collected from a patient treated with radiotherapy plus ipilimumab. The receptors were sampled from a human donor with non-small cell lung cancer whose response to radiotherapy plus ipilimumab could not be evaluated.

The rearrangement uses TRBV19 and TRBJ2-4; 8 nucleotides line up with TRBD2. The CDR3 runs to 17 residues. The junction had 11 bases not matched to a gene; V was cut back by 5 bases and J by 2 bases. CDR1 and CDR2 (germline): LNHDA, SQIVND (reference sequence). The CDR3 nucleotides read TGTGCCAGTAGTCCCCCGGGAGGGGGGGGGACCAAAAACATTCAGTACTTC. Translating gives CASSPPGGGGTKNIQYF.

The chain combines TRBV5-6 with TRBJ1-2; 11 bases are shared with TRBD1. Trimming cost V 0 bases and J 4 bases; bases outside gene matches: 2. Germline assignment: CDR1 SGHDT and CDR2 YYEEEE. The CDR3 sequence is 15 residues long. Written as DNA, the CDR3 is TGTGCCAGCAGCTTGGGGGACAGGGGGAGCTATGGCTACACCTTC. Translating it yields CASSLGDRGSYGYTF.

The DNA of the CDR3 is TGTGCCAGCAGTCCAGCCGGGACAGGGGTCTACGAGCAGTACTTC. Protein: CASSPAGTGVYEQYF. The chain combines TRBV28 with TRBJ2-7; 10 positions agree with TRBD1. This CDR3 spans 15 amino acids. The J segment lost 3 bases and the V segment lost 5 bases, leaving 7 bases of the junction unmatched. CDR1 and CDR2 from the germline V gene are MDHEN and SYDVKM.

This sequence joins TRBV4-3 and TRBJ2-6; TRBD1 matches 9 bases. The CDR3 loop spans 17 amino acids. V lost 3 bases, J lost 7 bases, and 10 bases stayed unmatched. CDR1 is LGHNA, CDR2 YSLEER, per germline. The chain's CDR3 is CASSHQGQGLRANVLTF. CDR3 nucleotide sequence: TGCGCCAGCAGCCATCAGGGACAGGGTCTGAGAGCCAACGTCCTGACTTTC.

The chain's CDR3 is CAARGTGETGELFF. The CDR3 bases are TGTGCCGCTCGGGGGACAGGGGAAACCGGGGAGCTGTTTTTT. The chain combines TRBV5-4 with TRBJ2-2; 10 nucleotides agree with TRBD1. V lost 10 bases, J lost 5 bases, and 8 bases stayed unmatched. CDR1 and CDR2 (germline): SGHNT, YYREEE (reference sequence). The CDR3 contains 14 residues.

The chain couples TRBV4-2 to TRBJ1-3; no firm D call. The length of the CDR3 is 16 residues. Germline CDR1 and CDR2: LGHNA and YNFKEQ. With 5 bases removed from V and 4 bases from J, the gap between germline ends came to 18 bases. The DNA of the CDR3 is TGTGCCAGCAGCGTTCTCCCGGGAGGGTCAGGAAACACCATATATTTT. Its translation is CASSVLPGGSGNTIYF.

This chain's CDR3 is CASSLTGTGPTEAFF. The CDR3 DNA is TGTGCCAGCAGCCTAACCGGGACAGGGCCCACTGAAGCTTTCTTT. The chain uses TRBV5-6 and TRBJ1-1; 9 nucleotides agree with TRBD1. V lost 4 bases, J lost 4 bases, and 8 bases stayed unmatched. Germline V CDR1 and CDR2: SGHDT, YYEEEE. The CDR3 is 15 amino acids.

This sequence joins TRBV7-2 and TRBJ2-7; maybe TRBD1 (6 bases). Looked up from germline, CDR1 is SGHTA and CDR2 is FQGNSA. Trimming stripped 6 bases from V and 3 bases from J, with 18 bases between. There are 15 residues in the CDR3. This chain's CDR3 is CASRPHGQTFYEQYF. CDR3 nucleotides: TGTGCCAGCAGACCACACGGACAGACCTTCTACGAGCAGTACTTC.

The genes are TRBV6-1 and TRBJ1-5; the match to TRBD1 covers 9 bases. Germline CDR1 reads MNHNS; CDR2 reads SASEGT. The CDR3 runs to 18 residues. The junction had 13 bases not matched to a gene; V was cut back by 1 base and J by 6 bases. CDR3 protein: CASSEGDREGGRSQPQHF. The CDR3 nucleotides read TGTGCCAGCAGTGAAGGGGACAGGGAAGGGGGTCGGAGTCAGCCCCAGCATTTT.

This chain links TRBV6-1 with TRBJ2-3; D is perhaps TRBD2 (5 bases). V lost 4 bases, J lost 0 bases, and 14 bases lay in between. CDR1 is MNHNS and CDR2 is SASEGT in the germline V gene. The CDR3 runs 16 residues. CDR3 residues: CASSGGKVKSTDTQYF. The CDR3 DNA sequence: TGTGCCAGCAGTGGAGGGAAGGTTAAAAGCACAGATACGCAGTATTTT.

The CDR3 region is CASSLDQGTNEKLFF. The CDR3 nucleotides read TGTGCCAGCAGCTTGGATCAGGGAACTAATGAAAAACTGTTTTTT. V gene TRBV5-4 combines with J gene TRBJ1-4; D might be TRBD1 (5 bases). This CDR3 comprises 15 residues. Trimming took 0 bases from V and 1 from J, leaving 7 bases between them. Germline V gene lookup returns CDR1 SGHNT and CDR2 YYREEE (reference sequence). The full variable domain, completed using reference TRBV5-4 and TRBJ1-4, is ETGVTQSPTHLIKTRGQQVTLRCSSQSGHNTVSWYQQALGQGPQFIFQYYREEENGRGNFPPRFSGLQFPNYSSELNVNALELDDSALYLCASSLDQGTNEKLFFGSGTQLSVL.

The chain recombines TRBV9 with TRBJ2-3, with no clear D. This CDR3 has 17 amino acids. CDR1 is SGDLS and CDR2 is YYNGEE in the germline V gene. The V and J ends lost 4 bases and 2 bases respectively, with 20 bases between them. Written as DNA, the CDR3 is TGTGCCAGCAGCCCTCTCCCGTCACAGACGTTCACAGATACGCAGTATTTT. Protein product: CASSPLPSQTFTDTQYF.

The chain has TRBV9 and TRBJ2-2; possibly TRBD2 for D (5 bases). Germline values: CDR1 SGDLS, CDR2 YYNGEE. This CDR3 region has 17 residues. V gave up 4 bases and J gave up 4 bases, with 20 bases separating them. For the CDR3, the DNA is TGTGCCAGCAGCCCCCATTGGAGGACCGGGGTCACCGGGGAGCTGTTTTTT. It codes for CASSPHWRTGVTGELFF.

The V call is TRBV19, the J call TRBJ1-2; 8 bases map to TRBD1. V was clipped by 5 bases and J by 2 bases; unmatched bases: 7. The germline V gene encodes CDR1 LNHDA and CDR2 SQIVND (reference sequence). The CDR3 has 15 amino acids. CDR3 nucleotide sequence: TGTGCCAGTAGTCCAGGACAGGGAGGGAACTATGGCTACACCTTC. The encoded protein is CASSPGQGGNYGYTF. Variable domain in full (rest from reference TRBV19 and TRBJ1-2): DGGITQSPKYLFRKEGQNVTLSCEQNLNHDAMYWYRQDPGQGLRLIYYSQIVNDFQKGDIAEGYSVSREKKESFPLTVTSAQKNPTAFYLCASSPGQGGNYGYTFGSGTRLTVV.

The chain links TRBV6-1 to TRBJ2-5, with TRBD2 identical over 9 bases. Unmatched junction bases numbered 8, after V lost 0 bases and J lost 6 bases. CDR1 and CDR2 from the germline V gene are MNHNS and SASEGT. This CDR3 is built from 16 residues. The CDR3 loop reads CASSEAGLAFEKTQYF. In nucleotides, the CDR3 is TGTGCCAGCAGTGAAGCGGGACTAGCATTCGAGAAGACCCAGTACTTC.

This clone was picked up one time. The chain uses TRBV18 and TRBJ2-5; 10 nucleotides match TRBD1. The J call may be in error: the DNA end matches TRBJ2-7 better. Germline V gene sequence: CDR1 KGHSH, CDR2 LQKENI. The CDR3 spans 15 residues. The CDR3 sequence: CASSRGGTGVLEQYF. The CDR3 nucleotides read TGTGCCAGCTCACGTGGGGGGACAGGGGTTCTCGAGCAGTACTTC.

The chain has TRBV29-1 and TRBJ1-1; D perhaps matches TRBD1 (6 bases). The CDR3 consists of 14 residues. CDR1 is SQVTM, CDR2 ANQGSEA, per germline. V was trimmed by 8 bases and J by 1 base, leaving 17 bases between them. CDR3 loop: CSTPARGGNTEAFF. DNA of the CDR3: TGCAGCACCCCCGCTAGGGGGGGGAACACTGAAGCTTTCTTT.

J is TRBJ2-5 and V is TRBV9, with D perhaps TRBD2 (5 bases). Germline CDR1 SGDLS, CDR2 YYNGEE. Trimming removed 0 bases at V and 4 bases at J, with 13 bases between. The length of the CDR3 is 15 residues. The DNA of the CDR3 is TGTGCCAGCAGCGTAGTGGGGAGAGGCGGAGAGACCCAGTACTTC. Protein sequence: CASSVVGRGGETQYF.

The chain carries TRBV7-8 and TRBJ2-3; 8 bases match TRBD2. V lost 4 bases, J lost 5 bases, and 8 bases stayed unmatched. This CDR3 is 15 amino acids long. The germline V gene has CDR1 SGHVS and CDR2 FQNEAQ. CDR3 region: CASSSRGGSGDTQYF. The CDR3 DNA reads TGTGCCAGCAGCTCTCGGGGGGGTTCGGGAGATACGCAGTATTTT.

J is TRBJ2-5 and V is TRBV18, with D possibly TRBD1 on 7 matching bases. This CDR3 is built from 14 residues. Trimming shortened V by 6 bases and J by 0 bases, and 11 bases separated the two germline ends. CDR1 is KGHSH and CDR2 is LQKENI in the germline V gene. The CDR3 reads CASSRGANQETQYF. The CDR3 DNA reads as TGTGCCAGCTCCAGGGGGGCAAACCAAGAGACCCAGTACTTC. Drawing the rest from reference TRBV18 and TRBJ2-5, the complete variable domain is NAGVMQNPRHLVRRRGQEARLRCSPMKGHSHVYWYRQLPEEGLKFMVYLQKENIIDESGMPKERFSAEFPKEGPSILRIQQVVRGDSAAYFCASSRGANQETQYFGPGTRLLVL.

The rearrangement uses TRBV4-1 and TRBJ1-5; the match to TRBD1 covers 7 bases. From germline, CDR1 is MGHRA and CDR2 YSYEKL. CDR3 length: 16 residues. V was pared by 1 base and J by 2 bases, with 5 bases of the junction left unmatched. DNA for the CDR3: TGCGCCAGCAGCCAAGGGGTAGGGGGCGGCAATCAGCCCCAGCATTTT. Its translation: CASSQGVGGGNQPQHF.

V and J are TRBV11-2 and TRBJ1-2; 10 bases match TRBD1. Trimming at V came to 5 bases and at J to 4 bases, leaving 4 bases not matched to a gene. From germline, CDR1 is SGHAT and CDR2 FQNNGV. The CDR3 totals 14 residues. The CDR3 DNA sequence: TGTGCCAGCAGCCCGGACAGGGGGAGCTATGGCTACACCTTC. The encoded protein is CASSPDRGSYGYTF. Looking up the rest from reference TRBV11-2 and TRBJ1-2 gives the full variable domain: EAGVAQSPRYKIIEKRQSVAFWCNPISGHATLYWYQQILGQGPKLLIQFQNNGVVDDSQLPKDRFSAERLKGVDSTLKIQPAKLEDSAVYLCASSPDRGSYGYTFGSGTRLTVV.

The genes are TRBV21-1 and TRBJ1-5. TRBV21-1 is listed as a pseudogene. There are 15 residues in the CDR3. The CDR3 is CASSHPRLGGQPQHF. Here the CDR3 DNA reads TGTGCCAGCAGTCATCCCCGACTTGGCGGGCAGCCCCAGCATTTT.

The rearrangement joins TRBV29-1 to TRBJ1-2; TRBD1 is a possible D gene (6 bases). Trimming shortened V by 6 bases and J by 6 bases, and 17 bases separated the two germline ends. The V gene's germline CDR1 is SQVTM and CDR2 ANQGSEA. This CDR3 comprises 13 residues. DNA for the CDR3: TGCAGCGTGACCTTGGGGCCAGGGGATGGCTACACCTTC. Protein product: CSVTLGPGDGYTF.

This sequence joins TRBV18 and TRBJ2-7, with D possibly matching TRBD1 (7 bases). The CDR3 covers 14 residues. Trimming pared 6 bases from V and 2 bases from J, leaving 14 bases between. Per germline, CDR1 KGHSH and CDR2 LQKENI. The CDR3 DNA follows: TGTGCCAGCTCCCGCGGGGACAGAGCCTACGAGCAGTACTTC. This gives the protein CASSRGDRAYEQYF.

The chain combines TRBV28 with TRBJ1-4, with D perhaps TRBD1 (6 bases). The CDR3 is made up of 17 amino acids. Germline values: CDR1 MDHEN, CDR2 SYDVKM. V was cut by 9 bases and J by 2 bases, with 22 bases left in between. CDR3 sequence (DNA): TGTGCCAGTTACGATAGGGGGGGGTGGCAGACTAATGAAAAACTGTTTTTT. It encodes CASYDRGGWQTNEKLFF.